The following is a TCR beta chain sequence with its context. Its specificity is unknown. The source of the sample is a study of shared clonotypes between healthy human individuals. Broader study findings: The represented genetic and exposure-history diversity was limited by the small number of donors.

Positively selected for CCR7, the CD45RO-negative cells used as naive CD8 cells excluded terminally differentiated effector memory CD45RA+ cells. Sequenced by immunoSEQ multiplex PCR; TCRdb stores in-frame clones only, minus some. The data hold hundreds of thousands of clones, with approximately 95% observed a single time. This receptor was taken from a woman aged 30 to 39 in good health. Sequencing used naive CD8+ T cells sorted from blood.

In DNA, the CDR3 is TGTGCCATCGGGCCCGGCTCCTACGAGCAGTACTTC. The encoded protein is CAIGPGSYEQYF. The chain combines TRBV27 with TRBJ2-7; D gene uncertain. Germline assignment: CDR1 MNHEY and CDR2 SMNVEV (reference sequence). Trimming pared 10 bases from V and 0 bases from J, leaving 10 bases between. The CDR3 is made up of 12 amino acids.